This T cell receptor beta chain is from a study of blood T cell repertoires in COVID-19 (dated by TCRdb to about 2020). Context from the whole study: For ImmuneRACE Cohort 3, a participant was defined as recovered based on two consecutive negative NP/OP PCR tests, clearance by a healthcare professional, or resolution of symptoms. Nearly every sample came with metadata listing a de-identified subject ID, COVID-19 status, age in years and sex. Collaborator samples came from the United States, Italy and Spain and covered acute and convalescent phases of COVID-19. The repertoires were released in a freely available public database intended as a resource for research on the immune response to SARS-CoV-2. The samples were drawn from the first 160 participants of the ongoing ImmuneRACE study and from 1,254 subjects provided by 6 global collaborators. The prospective study material was composed of cDNA or gDNA derived from T cells, B-cell-depleted T cells, or PBMCs. Deeply sampled blood TCRbeta repertoires from subjects exposed to, actively infected with, or recovered from COVID-19 were included in the dataset. Where available, HLA class I and class II types were taken from metadata supplied by the sample provider and were not determined by assay-based typing. Broad study findings and their caveats: The amount of clinical and demographic metadata varied by source and participant and was provided uncurated.

CDR1 and CDR2 are read off the germline V gene as MDHEN and SYDVKM. Between the V and J ends, shortened by 6 bases and 4 bases respectively, the junction contains 15 bases. The CDR3, from cysteine to phenylalanine, totals 15 residues. Only the CDR3 portion is preserved as DNA: 45 bases, with reading frame beginning at the first base. Details on this clone: The antigen it recognizes is unknown. Per-base quality was not reported, and no clone a single base away is much larger than it.

The immunoSEQ Assay, a bias-controlled multiplex PCR, was used to amplify TCRbeta CDR3 regions from genomic DNA. The study's own analysis went as follows. The number of nucleated cells in each sample was estimated by amplification of reference gene primers within the assay. Sequence reads were collapsed and filtered to measure the absolute abundance of every unique TCRbeta CDR3 rearrangement. For each sample, productive Simpson clonality was calculated by taking the square root of Simpson's diversity index across productive rearrangements. Here the immuneACCESS table is served through TCRdb, limited to in-frame sequences with V and J called. Missing clones are a known gap in these copies; in checked studies unresolved V genes cover under half, and the rest lacks a known reason. The V and J calls and the clone size are those of that table, but D and trimming were determined from the DNA. Counted in this sample were fewer than 350,000 clones; more than 75% of them appeared once. Of the sample, 2% to 2.5% falls within the top ten clones.

Participants in the prospective study were enrolled through a virtual design, were aged roughly 18 to 100 years, and lived in roughly 24 United States geographic areas. Cohort assignment in the prospective study relied on participant-reported clinical history from a screening survey and a study questionnaire. Mobile phlebotomists in the prospective study collected whole blood, serum and a nasopharyngeal or oropharyngeal swab from every participant. Additional blood draws and questionnaires over a 2-month period could optionally be provided by prospective study participants. Blood samples from the prospective study were shipped frozen or at room temperature prior to DNA extraction.

Sequencing was carried out using PBMCs or T cells enriched from blood (not recorded which). The sequence was collected from a woman aged 55 to 70 in a cohort exposed to, infected with or recovered from COVID-19 (not recorded which). Here the chain combines TRBV28 and TRBJ2-2, with a weak D call of TRBD1 (5 bases match). The DNA sequence follows: TGTGCCAGCAGCCCGACAGCTTCGGGCACCGGGGAGCTGTTTTTT. Translated, it gives CASSPTASGTGELFF.